The following is a T cell receptor (beta chain) sequence with its context. Which antigen it targets is not known. Per-base quality was not reported, and no clone a single base away is much larger than it. This sample is part of a study of blood T cell repertoires in COVID-19 (dated by TCRdb to the early 2020s). Background on the whole study: Collaborator samples came from the United States, Italy and Spain and covered acute and convalescent phases of COVID-19. The material from the prospective study consisted of cDNA or gDNA derived from T cells, B-cell-depleted T cells, or PBMCs. The sample metadata nearly always contained a de-identified subject ID, COVID-19 status, age in years and sex. Samples were obtained from the ongoing ImmuneRACE study (first 160 participants) and from 1,254 subjects provided by 6 global collaborators. Where available, HLA class I and class II types were taken from metadata supplied by the sample provider and were not determined by assay-based typing. A freely available public database, intended as a resource for researchers studying the immune response to SARS-CoV-2, is where the repertoires were released. Deeply sampled blood TCRbeta repertoires from subjects exposed to, actively infected with, or recovered from COVID-19 were included in the dataset. What the research found in general, with its limitations: How much clinical and demographic metadata was included differed by source and by participant, and the metadata was provided uncurated.

TCRbeta CDR3 regions were amplified from genomic DNA by means of the immunoSEQ Assay, a bias-controlled multiplex PCR. The authors processed their data as follows. Within the assay, amplification of reference gene primers was used to estimate how many nucleated cells each sample contained. To quantify the absolute abundance of each unique TCRbeta CDR3 rearrangement, sequence reads were collapsed and filtered. For each sample, productive Simpson clonality was calculated as the square root of Simpson's diversity index across productive rearrangements. TCRdb limited this immuneACCESS table to in-frame rearrangements with V and J called. A share of clones is missing; checked studies link under half to unresolved V genes, and the rest is unexplained. The V and J calls and clone size come from that table; D and trimming were worked out from the DNA. Counted in this sample were roughly 320,000 clones; 85% to 90% of them appeared once. About 4.1% of the sample is taken by the ten largest.

Participants in the prospective study were aged about 18 to 89 years, lived in 24 United States geographic areas, and enrolled through a virtual design. In the prospective study, cohorts were assigned on the basis of participant-reported clinical history obtained from a screening survey and a study questionnaire. Recovered participants in ImmuneRACE Cohort 3 were defined as having two consecutive negative NP/OP PCR tests, clearance from a healthcare professional, or resolution of symptoms. Mobile phlebotomists in the prospective study collected whole blood, serum and a nasopharyngeal or oropharyngeal swab from every participant. Over a roughly 2-month period, participants in the prospective study had the option of providing additional blood draws and questionnaires. Prospective study blood samples were shipped either frozen or at room temperature before DNA extraction. CDR1 and CDR2 were assigned from the germline V gene as LGHNA and YNFKEQ. Measured from the cysteine to the phenylalanine, the CDR3 is 14 residues long. The read is trimmed to its CDR3 DNA, 42 bases read in frame from base 1. Cut back by 3 bases and 4 bases, the V and J ends lie 10 bases apart.

Sequencing was performed on PBMCs or T cells enriched from blood (not recorded which). Recombination joined TRBV4-2 with TRBJ2-1, with the D gene not clear enough to name. This TCR was sampled from a young man who had recovered from COVID-19. This receptor has the CDR3 CASSQGVSYNEQFF. The DNA sequence follows: TGTGCCAGCAGCCAGGGCGTCTCTTACAATGAGCAGTTCTTC.